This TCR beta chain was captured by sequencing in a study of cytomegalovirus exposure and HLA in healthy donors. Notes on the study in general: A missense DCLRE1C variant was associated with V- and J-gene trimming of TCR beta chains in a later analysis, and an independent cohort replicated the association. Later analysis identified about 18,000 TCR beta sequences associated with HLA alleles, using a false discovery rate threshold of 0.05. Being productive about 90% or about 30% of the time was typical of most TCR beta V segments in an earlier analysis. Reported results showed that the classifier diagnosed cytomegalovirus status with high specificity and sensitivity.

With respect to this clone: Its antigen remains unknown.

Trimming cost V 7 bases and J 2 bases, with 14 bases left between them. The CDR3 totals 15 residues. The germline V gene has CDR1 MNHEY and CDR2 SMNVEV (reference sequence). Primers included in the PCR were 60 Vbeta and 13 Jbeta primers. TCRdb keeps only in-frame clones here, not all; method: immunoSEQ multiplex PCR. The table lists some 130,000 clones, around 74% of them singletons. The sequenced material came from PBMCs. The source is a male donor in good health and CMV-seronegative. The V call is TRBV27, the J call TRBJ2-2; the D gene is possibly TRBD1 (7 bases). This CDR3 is CASKEGAFNTGELFF. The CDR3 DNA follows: TGTGCCAGCAAGGAGGGGGCGTTTAACACCGGGGAGCTGTTTTTT.